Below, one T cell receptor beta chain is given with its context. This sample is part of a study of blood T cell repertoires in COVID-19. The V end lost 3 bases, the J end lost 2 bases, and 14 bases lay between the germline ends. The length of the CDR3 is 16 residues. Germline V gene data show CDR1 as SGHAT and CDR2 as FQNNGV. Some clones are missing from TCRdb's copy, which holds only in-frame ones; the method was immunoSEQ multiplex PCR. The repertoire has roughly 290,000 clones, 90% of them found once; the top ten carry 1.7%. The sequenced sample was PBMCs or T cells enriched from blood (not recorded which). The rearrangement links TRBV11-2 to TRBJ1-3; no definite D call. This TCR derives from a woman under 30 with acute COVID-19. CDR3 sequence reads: CASSLLGGFAGNTIYF. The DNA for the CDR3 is TGTGCCAGCAGCTTGCTAGGAGGTTTTGCTGGAAACACCATATATTTT.